Listed here are 15 T cell receptor beta chains from one sample, sequenced in a study of blood T cell repertoires in COVID-19. Sequenced by immunoSEQ multiplex PCR; TCRdb stores in-frame clones only, minus some. The table shows about 200,000 clones, with roughly four fifths occurring only once. Sequencing input: peripheral blood. These receptor sequences come from a woman aged 65 to 85 with active or convalescent COVID-19.

This chain joins TRBV6-6 and TRBJ2-1; the match to TRBD2 covers 9 bases. With V trimmed by 2 bases and J by 7 bases, 9 bases remained unmatched. From germline, CDR1 is MNHNY and CDR2 SVGAGI (reference sequence). This CDR3 has 16 residues. The CDR3 reads CASSYGGSGSGNEQFF. The DNA for the CDR3 is TGTGCCAGCAGTTACGGGGGTAGCGGGAGCGGAAATGAGCAGTTCTTC.

This chain uses TRBV11-2 with TRBJ2-7; TRBD1 might be the D (6 bases). CDR1 is SGHAT, CDR2 FQNNGV, per germline. The V end was cut by 5 bases, the J end by 4 bases, with 21 bases between. CDR3 size: 16 residues. In DNA, the CDR3 is TGTGCCAGCAGCCTCGCACCCGGACAGACGAAATACGAGCAGTACTTC. This codes for CASSLAPGQTKYEQYF.

V and J are TRBV28 and TRBJ2-4, with D possibly being TRBD1 (6 bases). The CDR3 has 15 residues. Trimming pared 5 bases from V and 1 base from J, leaving 12 bases between. In germline, CDR1 is MDHEN, CDR2 SYDVKM. In DNA, the CDR3 is TGTGCCAGCAGTCCCGGCGACAGGGCCAAAAACATTCAGTACTTC. Its translation: CASSPGDRAKNIQYF. The full variable domain, rest sourced from reference TRBV28 and TRBJ2-4, is DVKVTQSSRYLVKRTGEKVFLECVQDMDHENMFWYRQDPGLGLRLIYFSYDVKMKEKGDIPEGYSVSREKKERFSLILESASTNQTSMYLCASSPGDRAKNIQYFGAGTRLSVL.

V and J are TRBV29-1 and TRBJ1-6; possible D gene TRBD1, 6 bases. V lost 7 bases and J lost 10, with 17 bases in between. Germline CDR1 is SQVTM and CDR2 is ANQGSEA. The CDR3 loop spans 13 amino acids. Written as DNA, the CDR3 is TGCAGCGCCGGCGCAGGGGCTGGATCACCCCTCCACTTT. Amino acid sequence: CSAGAGAGSPLHF.

This clone appeared a single time. V usage is TRBV2 and J usage is TRBJ2-5; 7 bases are shared with TRBD2. Looked up from germline, CDR1 is SNHLY and CDR2 is FYNNEI. The CDR3 is made up of 13 amino acids. V shed 5 bases, J shed 7 bases, and the junction held 7 bases outside the gene matches. For the CDR3, the DNA is TGTGCCAGCAGTTACGACCCGGGGGGGACCCAGTACTTC. Its translation is CASSYDPGGTQYF.

The CDR3 spells CASSPGMSPLYNEQFF. The CDR3, as DNA: TGCGCCAGCAGCCCGGGGATGTCCCCCCTTTACAATGAGCAGTTCTTC. The chain joins TRBV10-1 to TRBJ2-1; perhaps TRBD2 as D (5 bases). This CDR3 is built from 16 residues. Trimming shortened V by 6 bases and J by 4 bases, and 19 bases separated the two germline ends. Germline V gives CDR1 WNHNN, CDR2 SYGVQD (reference sequence).

The chain recombines TRBV5-1 with TRBJ1-2, with D possibly being TRBD1 (5 bases). The CDR3 totals 15 residues. Germline lookup yields CDR1 SGHRS and CDR2 YFSETQ. Trimming took off 4 bases at V and 2 bases at J, with 15 bases between the two ends. The CDR3 sequence is CASSPGGTGNYGYTF. DNA for the CDR3: TGCGCCAGCAGCCCGGGGGGGACGGGAAACTATGGCTACACCTTC. Filled out from reference TRBV5-1 and TRBJ1-2, the complete variable domain reads KAGVTQTPRYLIKTRGQQVTLSCSPISGHRSVSWYQQTPGQGLQFLFEYFSETQRNKGNFPGRFSGRQFSNSRSEMNVSTLELGDSALYLCASSPGGTGNYGYTFGSGTRLTVV.

This clone was seen only a few times. This sequence joins TRBV10-3 and TRBJ2-1; D possibly corresponds to TRBD2 (6 bases). CDR3 length: 13 amino acids. With 5 bases removed from V and 6 bases from J, the gap between germline ends came to 11 bases. CDR1 is ENHRY and CDR2 is SYGVKD in the germline V gene. The CDR3 coding sequence is TGTGCCATCAGTAACTGGGAGGCCAATGAGCAGTTCTTC. Its translation is CAISNWEANEQFF.

The J gene is TRBJ1-5, the V gene TRBV19; 7 bases agree with TRBD1. The CDR3 covers 13 residues. CDR1 and CDR2 from the germline V gene are LNHDA and SQIVND (reference sequence). J lost 5 bases, V lost 7 bases, and 5 bases had no gene match. CDR3 sequence: CASTRTGDQPQHF. The CDR3 bases are TGTGCCAGTACCCGGACAGGCGATCAGCCCCAGCATTTT.

This clone was seen only once. This rearrangement joins TRBV28 to TRBJ2-7, with 8 bases lining up with TRBD1. Germline V gene lookup returns CDR1 MDHEN and CDR2 SYDVKM. V trimming: 6 bases; J trimming: 2 bases; junction bases outside the gene matches: 9. The CDR3 sequence is 15 residues long. The CDR3 protein is CASSPRTGPTYEQYF. CDR3 nucleotide sequence: TGTGCCAGCAGCCCTCGGACAGGGCCGACCTACGAGCAGTACTTC. Together with reference TRBV28 and TRBJ2-7, the CDR3 gives the full variable domain: DVKVTQSSRYLVKRTGEKVFLECVQDMDHENMFWYRQDPGLGLRLIYFSYDVKMKEKGDIPEGYSVSREKKERFSLILESASTNQTSMYLCASSPRTGPTYEQYFGPGTRLTVT.

The V and J genes are TRBV3-1 (or the pseudogene TRBV3-2) and TRBJ2-7; 7 bases are shared with TRBD2. J gave up 4 bases and V 3 bases, and 6 bases lay outside the gene matches. The CDR3 is 14 amino acids. CDR1 LGHDT and CDR2 YNNKEL come from the germline V gene (reference sequence). This chain's CDR3 is CASSHAPGGYEQYF. The CDR3 DNA sequence: TGTGCCAGCAGCCATGCGCCGGGGGGATACGAGCAGTACTTC.

This chain links TRBV5-1 with TRBJ1-6; D not resolved. This CDR3 is 15 amino acids long. V dropped 2 bases and J dropped 9 bases, with 15 bases sitting between them. Germline-derived CDR1 and CDR2 are SGHRS and YFSETQ. The CDR3 is CASSFGGSGVSPLHF. The CDR3 DNA reads as TGCGCCAGCAGCTTTGGCGGCAGCGGAGTTTCACCCCTCCACTTT.

This clone showed up just once. This sequence joins TRBV23-1 and TRBJ2-7, with TRBD1 matching over 8 bases. TRBV23-1 is identified as an open reading frame with a role that is uncertain. CDR3 length: 21 amino acids. Trimming cost V 0 bases and J 3 bases; bases outside gene matches: 22. The CDR3 is CASSQSIVGGRGPLEYYEQYF. CDR3 bases: TGCGCCAGCAGTCAATCGATTGTTGGGGGCAGGGGGCCTCTCGAATACTACGAGCAGTACTTC.

The chain joins TRBV7-3 to TRBJ2-1; no firm D call. Deletions cut 2 bases from V and 2 bases from J, with 7 bases between. The CDR3 extends over 14 amino acids. The V gene's germline CDR1 is SGHTA and CDR2 FQGTGA. CDR3 protein: CASSLATAYNEQFF. CDR3 bases: TGTGCCAGCAGCTTAGCGACTGCCTACAATGAGCAGTTCTTC.

The rearrangement links TRBV5-6 to TRBJ2-7; the match to TRBD2 covers 9 bases. Germline V gene data show CDR1 as SGHDT and CDR2 as YYEEEE. V was pared by 0 bases and J by 4 bases, with 5 bases of the junction left unmatched. CDR3 size: 15 residues. Here the CDR3 reads CASSLAPTSGYEQYF. The DNA for the CDR3 is TGTGCCAGCAGCTTGGCCCCTACTAGCGGGTACGAGCAGTACTTC.